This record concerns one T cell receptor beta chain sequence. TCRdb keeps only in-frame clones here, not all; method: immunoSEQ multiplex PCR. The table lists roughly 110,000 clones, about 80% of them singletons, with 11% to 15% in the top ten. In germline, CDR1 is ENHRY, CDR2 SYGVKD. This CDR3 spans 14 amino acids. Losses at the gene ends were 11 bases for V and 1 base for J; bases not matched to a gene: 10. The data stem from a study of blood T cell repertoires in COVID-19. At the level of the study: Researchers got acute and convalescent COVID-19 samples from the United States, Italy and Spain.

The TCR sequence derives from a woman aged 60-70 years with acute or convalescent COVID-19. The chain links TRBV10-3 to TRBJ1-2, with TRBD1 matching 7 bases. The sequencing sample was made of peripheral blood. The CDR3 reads CASSRAGGNYGYTF. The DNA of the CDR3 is TGTGCCTCGAGTCGGGCAGGGGGTAACTATGGCTACACCTTC.